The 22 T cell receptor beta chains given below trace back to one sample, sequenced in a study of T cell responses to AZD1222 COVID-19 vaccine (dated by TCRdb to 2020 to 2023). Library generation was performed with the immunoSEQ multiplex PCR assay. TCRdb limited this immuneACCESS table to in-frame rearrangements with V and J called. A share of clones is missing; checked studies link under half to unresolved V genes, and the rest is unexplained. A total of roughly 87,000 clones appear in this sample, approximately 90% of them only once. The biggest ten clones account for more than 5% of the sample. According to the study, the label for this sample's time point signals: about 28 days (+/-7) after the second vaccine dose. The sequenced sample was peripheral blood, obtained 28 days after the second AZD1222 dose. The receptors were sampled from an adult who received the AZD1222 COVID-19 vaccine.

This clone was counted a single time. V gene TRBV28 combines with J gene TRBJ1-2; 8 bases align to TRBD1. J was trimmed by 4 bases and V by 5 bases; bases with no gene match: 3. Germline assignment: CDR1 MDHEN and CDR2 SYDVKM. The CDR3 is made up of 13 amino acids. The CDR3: CASSRQGSYGYTF. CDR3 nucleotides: TGTGCCAGCAGTCGACAGGGGAGCTATGGCTACACCTTC.

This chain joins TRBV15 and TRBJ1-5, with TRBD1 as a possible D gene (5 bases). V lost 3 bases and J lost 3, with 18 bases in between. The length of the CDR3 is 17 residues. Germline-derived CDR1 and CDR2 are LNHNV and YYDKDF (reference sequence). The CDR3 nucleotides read TGTGCCACCAGCAGGGGCTGGTTGGGAGGGACCAATCAGCCCCAGCATTTT. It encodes CATSRGWLGGTNQPQHF.

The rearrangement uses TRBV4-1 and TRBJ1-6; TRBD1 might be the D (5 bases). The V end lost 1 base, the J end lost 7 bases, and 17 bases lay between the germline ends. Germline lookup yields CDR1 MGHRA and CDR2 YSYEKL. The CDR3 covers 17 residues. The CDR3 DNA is TGCGCCAGCAGCCAAGGCCCGGGACTTCTGGGCAATTCACCCCTCCACTTT. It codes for CASSQGPGLLGNSPLHF.

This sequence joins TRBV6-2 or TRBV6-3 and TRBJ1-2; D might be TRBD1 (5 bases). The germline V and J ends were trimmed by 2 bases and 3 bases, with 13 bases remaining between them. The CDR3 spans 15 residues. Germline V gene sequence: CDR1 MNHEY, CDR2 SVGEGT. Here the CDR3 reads CASSYPNRIDYGYTF. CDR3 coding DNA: TGTGCCAGCAGTTACCCCAACAGGATAGACTATGGCTACACCTTC.

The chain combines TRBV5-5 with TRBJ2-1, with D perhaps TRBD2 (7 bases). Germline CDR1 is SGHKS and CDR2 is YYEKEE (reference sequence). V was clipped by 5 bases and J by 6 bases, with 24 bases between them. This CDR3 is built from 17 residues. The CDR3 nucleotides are TGTGCCAGCAGGGTACAGGGTTTCGCGGGGGATGGCAATGAGCAGTTCTTC. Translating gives CASRVQGFAGDGNEQFF.

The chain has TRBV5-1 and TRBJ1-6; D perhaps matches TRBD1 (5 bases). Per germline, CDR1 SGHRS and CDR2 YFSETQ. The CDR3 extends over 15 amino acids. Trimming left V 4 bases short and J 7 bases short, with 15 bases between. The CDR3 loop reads CASSPQGGRNSPLHF. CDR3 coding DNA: TGCGCCAGCAGCCCCCAGGGAGGGCGGAATTCACCCCTCCACTTT.

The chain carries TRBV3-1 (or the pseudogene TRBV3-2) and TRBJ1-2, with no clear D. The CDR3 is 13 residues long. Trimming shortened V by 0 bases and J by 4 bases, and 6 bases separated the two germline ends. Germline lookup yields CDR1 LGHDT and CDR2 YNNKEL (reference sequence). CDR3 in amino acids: CASSQDRSYGYTF. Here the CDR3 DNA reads TGTGCCAGCAGCCAAGATCGATCCTATGGCTACACCTTC.

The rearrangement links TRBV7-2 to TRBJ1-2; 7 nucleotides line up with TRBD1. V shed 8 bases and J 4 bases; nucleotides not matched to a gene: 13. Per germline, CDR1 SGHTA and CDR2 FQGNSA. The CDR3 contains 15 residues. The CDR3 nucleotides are TGTGCCAGCCACCGTTCGGGACAGCAATTCTATGGCTACACCTTC. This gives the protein CASHRSGQQFYGYTF.

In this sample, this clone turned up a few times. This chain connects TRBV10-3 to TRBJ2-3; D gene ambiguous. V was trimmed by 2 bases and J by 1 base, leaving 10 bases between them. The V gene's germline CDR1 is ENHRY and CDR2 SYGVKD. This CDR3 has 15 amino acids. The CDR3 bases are TGTGCCATCAGTGAGGCCTCCGGCCGCACAGATACGCAGTATTTT. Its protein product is CAISEASGRTDTQYF.

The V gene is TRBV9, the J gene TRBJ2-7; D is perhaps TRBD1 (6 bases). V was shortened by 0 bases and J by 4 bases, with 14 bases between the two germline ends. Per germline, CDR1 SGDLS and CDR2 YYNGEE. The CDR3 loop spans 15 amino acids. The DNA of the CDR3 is TGTGCCAGCAGCGTAGCTGATATACAGGGTTACGAGCAGTACTTC. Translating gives CASSVADIQGYEQYF. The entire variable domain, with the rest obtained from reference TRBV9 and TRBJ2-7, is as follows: DSGVTQTPKHLITATGQRVTLRCSPRSGDLSVYWYQQSLDQGLQFLIQYYNGEERAKGNILERFSAQQFPDLHSELNLSSLELGDSALYFCASSVADIQGYEQYFGPGTRLTVT.

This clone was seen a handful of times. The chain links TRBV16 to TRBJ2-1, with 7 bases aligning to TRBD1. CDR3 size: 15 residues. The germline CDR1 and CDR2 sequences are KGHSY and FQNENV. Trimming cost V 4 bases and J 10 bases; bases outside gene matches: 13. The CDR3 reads CASSPLDREVGEQFF. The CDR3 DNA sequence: TGTGCCAGCAGCCCTCTTGACAGGGAAGTTGGGGAGCAGTTCTTC.

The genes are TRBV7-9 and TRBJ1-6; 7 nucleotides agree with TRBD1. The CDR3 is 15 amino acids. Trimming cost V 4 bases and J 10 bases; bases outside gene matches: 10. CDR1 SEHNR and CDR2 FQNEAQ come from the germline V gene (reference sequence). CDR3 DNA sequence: TGTGCCAGCAGCTCTCAGGGGGACTCGAACTCACCCCTCCACTTT. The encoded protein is CASSSQGDSNSPLHF. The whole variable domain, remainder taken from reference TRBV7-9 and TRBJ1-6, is DTGVSQNPRHKITKRGQNVTFRCDPISEHNRLYWYRQTLGQGPEFLTYFQNEAQLEKSRLLSDRFSAERPKGSFSTLEIQRTEQGDSAMYLCASSSQGDSNSPLHFGNGTRLTVT.

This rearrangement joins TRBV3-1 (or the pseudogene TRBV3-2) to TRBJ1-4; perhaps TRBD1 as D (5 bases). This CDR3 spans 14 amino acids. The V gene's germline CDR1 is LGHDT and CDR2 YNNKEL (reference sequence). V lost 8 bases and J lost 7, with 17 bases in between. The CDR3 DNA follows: TGTGCCAGCCGGCGGGGGGGATCGGGTGAAAAACTGTTTTTT. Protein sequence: CASRRGGSGEKLFF.

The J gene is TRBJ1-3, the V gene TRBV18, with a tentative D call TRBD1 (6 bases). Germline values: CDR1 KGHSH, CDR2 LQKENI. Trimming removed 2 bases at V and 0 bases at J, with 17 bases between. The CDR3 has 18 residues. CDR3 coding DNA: TGTGCCAGCTCACCATCGACCCTGTACAGGGACTCTGGAAACACCATATATTTT. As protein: CASSPSTLYRDSGNTIYF.

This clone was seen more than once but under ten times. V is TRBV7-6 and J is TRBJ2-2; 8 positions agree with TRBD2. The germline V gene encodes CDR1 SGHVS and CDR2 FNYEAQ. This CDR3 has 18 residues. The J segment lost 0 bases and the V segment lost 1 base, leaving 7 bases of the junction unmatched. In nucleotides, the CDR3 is TGTGCCAGCAGCTTAGGTCTAGCGGGCCTTTCGAACACCGGGGAGCTGTTTTTT. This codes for CASSLGLAGLSNTGELFF.

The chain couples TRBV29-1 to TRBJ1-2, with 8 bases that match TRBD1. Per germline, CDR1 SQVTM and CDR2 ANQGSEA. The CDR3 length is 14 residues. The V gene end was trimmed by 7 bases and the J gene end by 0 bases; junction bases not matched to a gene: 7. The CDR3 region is CSAGQGQANYGYTF. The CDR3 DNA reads TGCAGCGCAGGACAGGGACAAGCTAACTATGGCTACACCTTC.

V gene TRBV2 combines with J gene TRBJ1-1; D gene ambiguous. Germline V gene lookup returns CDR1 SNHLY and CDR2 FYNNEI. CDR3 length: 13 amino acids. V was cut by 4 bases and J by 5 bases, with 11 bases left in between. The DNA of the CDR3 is TGTGCCAGCAGTGGGGTGGCTGGAACTGAAGCTTTCTTT. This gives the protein CASSGVAGTEAFF. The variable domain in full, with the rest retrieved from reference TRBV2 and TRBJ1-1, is EPEVTQTPSHQVTQMGQEVILRCVPISNHLYFYWYRQILGQKVEFLVSFYNNEISEKSEIFDDQFSVERPDGSNFTLKIRSTKLEDSAMYFCASSGVAGTEAFFGQGTRLTVV.

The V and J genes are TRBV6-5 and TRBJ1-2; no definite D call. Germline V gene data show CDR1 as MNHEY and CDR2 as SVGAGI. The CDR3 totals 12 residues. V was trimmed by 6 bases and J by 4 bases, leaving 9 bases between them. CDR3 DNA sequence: TGTGCCAGCAGCCTATCTCTCTATGGCTACACCTTC. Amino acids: CASSLSLYGYTF.

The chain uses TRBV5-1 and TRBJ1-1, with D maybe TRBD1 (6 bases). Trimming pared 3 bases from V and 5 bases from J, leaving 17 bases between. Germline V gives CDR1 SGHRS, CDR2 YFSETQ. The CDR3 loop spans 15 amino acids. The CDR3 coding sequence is TGCGCCAGCAGCTCTTCTGGGGGGCAAGGGACTGAAGCTTTCTTT. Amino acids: CASSSSGGQGTEAFF.

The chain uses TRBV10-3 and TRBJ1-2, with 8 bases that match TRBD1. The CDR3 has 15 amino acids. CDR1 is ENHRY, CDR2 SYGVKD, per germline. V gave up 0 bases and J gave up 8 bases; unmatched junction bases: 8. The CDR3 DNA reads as TGTGCCATCAGTGAGTCTGGACAGGGATTCAGGGGCTACACCTTC. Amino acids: CAISESGQGFRGYTF.

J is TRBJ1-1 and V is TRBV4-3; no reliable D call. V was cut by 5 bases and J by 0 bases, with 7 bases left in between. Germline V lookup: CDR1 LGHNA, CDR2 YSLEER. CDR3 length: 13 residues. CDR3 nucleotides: TGCGCCAGCAGCTGGAACATGAACACTGAAGCTTTCTTT. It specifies CASSWNMNTEAFF.

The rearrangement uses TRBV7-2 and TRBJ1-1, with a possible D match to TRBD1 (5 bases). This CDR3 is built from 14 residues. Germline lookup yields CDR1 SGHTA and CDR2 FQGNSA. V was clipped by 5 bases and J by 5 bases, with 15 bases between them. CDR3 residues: CASSPFGGVTEAFF. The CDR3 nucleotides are TGTGCCAGCAGCCCCTTTGGGGGGGTGACTGAAGCTTTCTTT.